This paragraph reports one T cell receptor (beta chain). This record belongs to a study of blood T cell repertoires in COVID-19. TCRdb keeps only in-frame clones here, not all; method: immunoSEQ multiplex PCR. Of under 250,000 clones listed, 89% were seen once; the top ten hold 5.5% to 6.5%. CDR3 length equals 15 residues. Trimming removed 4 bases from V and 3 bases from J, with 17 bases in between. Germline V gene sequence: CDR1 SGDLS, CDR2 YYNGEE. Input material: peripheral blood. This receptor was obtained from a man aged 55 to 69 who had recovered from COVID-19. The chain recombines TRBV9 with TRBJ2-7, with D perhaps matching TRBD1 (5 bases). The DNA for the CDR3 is TGTGCCAGCAGCCCCGATTCGTGGGGCTTCTACGAGCAGTACTTC. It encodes CASSPDSWGFYEQYF.